One T cell receptor (beta chain) is described in this entry. The target antigen is unknown. Library preparation (for TCRbeta) was performed with unique molecular identifiers. One entry per CDR3 protein, called by TCRdb with MiXCR from the PCR reads. The repertoire holds about 610,000 distinct CDR3 sequences, with 20% to 30% as singletons. The germline CDR1 and CDR2 sequences are KGHDR and SFDVKD. V was trimmed by 4 bases and J by 2 bases, leaving 10 bases between them. The CDR3 runs 14 residues. This record comes from a study of T-cell reconstitution after alpha-beta-depleted transplantation in children. Findings and caveats of the study: By one year post-transplant, T-cell counts and diversity largely arose from T cells that were newly produced.

This chain connects TRBV24-1 to TRBJ2-5, with D perhaps matching TRBD1 (6 bases). This receptor was identified in a boy in the first two years of life with Wiskott-Aldrich syndrome, due to receive a stem cell transplant. The sequencing used PBMCs, collected before TCRalphabeta/CD19-depleted stem cell transplant. The CDR3 bases are TGTGCCACCAGTGACCGGACAGAGCAAGAGACCCAGTACTTC. It encodes CATSDRTEQETQYF.